This passage covers 9 T cell receptor beta chains from one sample sequenced in a study of blood T cell repertoires in COVID-19. Some clones are missing from TCRdb's copy, which holds only in-frame ones; the method was immunoSEQ multiplex PCR. The table shows approximately 52,000 clones, with over 75% occurring only once. Sequencing used peripheral blood. The receptors derive from a human donor with active COVID-19. The donor label of this sample is uncertain.

J is TRBJ2-5 and V is TRBV5-4; 11 bases are shared with TRBD2. Germline-derived CDR1 and CDR2 are SGHNT and YYREEE (reference sequence). V gave up 5 bases and J gave up 6 bases; unmatched junction bases: 12. The CDR3 extends over 16 amino acids. The DNA of the CDR3 is TGTGCCAGCAGGTCAGAACTAGCGGGAGAGGTGAAGACCCAGTACTTC. Protein: CASRSELAGEVKTQYF.

The CDR3: CASSQAGGGQETQYF. The CDR3 DNA sequence: TGCGCCAGCAGCCAAGCCGGGGGTGGACAAGAGACCCAGTACTTC. This chain joins TRBV4-3 and TRBJ2-5; weak D call: TRBD2 (6 bases). Trimming removed 1 base from V and 2 bases from J, with 11 bases in between. Germline V gene data show CDR1 as LGHNA and CDR2 as YSLEER. The CDR3 is made up of 15 amino acids.

This chain connects TRBV6-5 to TRBJ1-4; 7 bases are shared with TRBD1. Trimming at V came to 0 bases and at J to 7 bases, leaving 5 bases not matched to a gene. The CDR3 totals 15 residues. Germline assignment: CDR1 MNHEY and CDR2 SVGAGI. CDR3 amino acids: CASSYSTGTGEKLFF. The CDR3 bases are TGTGCCAGCAGTTACTCGACAGGGACGGGTGAAAAACTGTTTTTT.

The chain links TRBV3-1 (or the pseudogene TRBV3-2) to TRBJ2-4; 7 nucleotides agree with TRBD1. CDR1 and CDR2 from the germline V gene are LGHDT and YNNKEL (reference sequence). The ends lost 0 bases at V and 0 bases at J; junction bases unmatched: 14. This CDR3 is 20 amino acids long. The CDR3 bases are TGTGCCAGCAGCCAAGAAGTAGGGGGCGGAGAGTTAAGAGCCAAAAACATTCAGTACTTC. Translating gives CASSQEVGGGELRAKNIQYF.

A few counts support this clone. This rearrangement joins TRBV7-9 to TRBJ2-7; D unresolved. Between the trimmed V and J ends, which lost 1 base and 5 bases, there was a span of 3 bases. This CDR3 region has 11 residues. Germline CDR1 reads SEHNR; CDR2 reads FQNEAQ (reference sequence). CDR3 loop: CASSLGDEQYF. CDR3 in DNA: TGTGCCAGCAGCTTAGGCGACGAGCAGTACTTC.

The chain employs TRBV5-1 and TRBJ1-3, with D hard to call. The CDR3 is made up of 14 amino acids. CDR1 SGHRS and CDR2 YFSETQ come from the germline V gene. V was shortened by 3 bases and J by 4 bases, with 11 bases between the two germline ends. CDR3 loop: CASSSGTTGNTIYF. CDR3 sequence (DNA): TGCGCCAGCAGCTCCGGCACTACGGGAAACACCATATATTTT.

This chain links TRBV6-2 or TRBV6-3 with TRBJ1-2; no reliable D call. V was pared by 3 bases and J by 4 bases, with 12 bases between. Per the germline V gene, CDR1 is MNHEY and CDR2 is SVGEGT. The CDR3 contains 14 residues. The CDR3 here is CASSYEAAFYGYTF. In DNA, the CDR3 is TGTGCCAGCAGTTATGAGGCCGCCTTCTATGGCTACACCTTC.

The CDR3: CASSPRRWSAGERVREQYF. In nucleotides, the CDR3 is TGTGCCAGCAGTCCTCGCCGATGGAGCGCGGGAGAACGGGTACGCGAGCAGTACTTC. V usage is TRBV28 and J usage is TRBJ2-7, with 7 positions matching TRBD2. CDR3 length equals 19 residues. Germline assignment: CDR1 MDHEN and CDR2 SYDVKM. Unmatched junction bases numbered 25, after V lost 5 bases and J lost 6 bases.

CDR3: CASSGTATYEQYF. The CDR3 DNA follows: TGTGCCAGCAGCGGGACAGCAACCTACGAGCAGTACTTC. The chain links TRBV28 to TRBJ2-7, with TRBD1 matching 7 bases. The V and J ends lost 6 bases and 2 bases, in that order; junction bases with no gene match: 4. CDR1 is MDHEN and CDR2 is SYDVKM in the germline V gene. The CDR3 totals 13 residues.